Given below is one TCR beta chain in context. Participants came from about two dozen US areas, aged roughly 18 to 89 years. These data come from a study of blood T cell repertoires in COVID-19. For the study at large: What the recovered Cohort 3 donors had was two negative PCRs, clearance, or symptom resolution.

The method was immunoSEQ multiplex PCR; TCRdb's version includes in-frame clones alone and lacks a portion of them. The sample has about 360,000 clones; around 87% are singletons. V was shortened by 3 bases and J by 6 bases, with 8 bases between the two germline ends. The CDR3 consists of 13 residues. Germline V lookup: CDR1 ENHRY, CDR2 SYGVKD. V gene TRBV10-3 combines with J gene TRBJ1-4, with D perhaps matching TRBD1 (6 bases). The sequencing input was PBMCs or T cells enriched from blood (not recorded which). The sequence was obtained from a man aged 35 to 55 in a cohort exposed to, infected with or recovered from COVID-19 (not recorded which). The CDR3 DNA reads as TGTGCCATCAGTGACAGGGGAGATGAAAAACTGTTTTTT. Protein: CAISDRGDEKLFF.